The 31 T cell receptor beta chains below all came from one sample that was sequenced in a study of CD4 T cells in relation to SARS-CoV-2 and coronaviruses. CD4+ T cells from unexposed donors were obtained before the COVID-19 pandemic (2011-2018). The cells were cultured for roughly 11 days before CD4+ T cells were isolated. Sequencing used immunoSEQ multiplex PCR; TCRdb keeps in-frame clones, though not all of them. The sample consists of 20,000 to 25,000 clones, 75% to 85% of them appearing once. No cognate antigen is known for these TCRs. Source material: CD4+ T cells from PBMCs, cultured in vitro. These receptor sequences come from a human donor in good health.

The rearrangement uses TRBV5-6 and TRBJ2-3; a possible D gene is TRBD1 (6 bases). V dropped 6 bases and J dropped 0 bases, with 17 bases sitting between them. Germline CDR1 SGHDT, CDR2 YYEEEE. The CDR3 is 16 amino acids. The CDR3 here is CASIDSGTFSTDTQYF. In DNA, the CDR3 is TGTGCCAGCATCGATTCCGGGACATTCAGCACAGATACGCAGTATTTT.

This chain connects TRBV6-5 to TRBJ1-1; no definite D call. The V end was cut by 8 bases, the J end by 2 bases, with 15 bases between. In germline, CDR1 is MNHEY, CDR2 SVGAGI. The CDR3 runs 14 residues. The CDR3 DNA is TGTGCCAGCTCGGAGTTCGGGGTCAACACTGAAGCTTTCTTT. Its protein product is CASSEFGVNTEAFF.

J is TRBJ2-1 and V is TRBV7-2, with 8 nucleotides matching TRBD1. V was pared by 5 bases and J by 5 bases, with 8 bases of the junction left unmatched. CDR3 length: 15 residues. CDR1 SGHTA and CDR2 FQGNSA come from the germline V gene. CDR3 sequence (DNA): TGTGCCAGCAGCCCACGGGACAGGACGGACAATGAGCAGTTCTTC. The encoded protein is CASSPRDRTDNEQFF.

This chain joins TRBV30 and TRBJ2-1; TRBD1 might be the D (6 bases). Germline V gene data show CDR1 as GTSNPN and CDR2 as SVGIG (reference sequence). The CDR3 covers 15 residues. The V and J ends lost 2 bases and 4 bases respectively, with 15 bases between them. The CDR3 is CAWSKGGTGYNEQFF. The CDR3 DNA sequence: TGTGCCTGGAGTAAAGGAGGAACAGGGTACAATGAGCAGTTCTTC.

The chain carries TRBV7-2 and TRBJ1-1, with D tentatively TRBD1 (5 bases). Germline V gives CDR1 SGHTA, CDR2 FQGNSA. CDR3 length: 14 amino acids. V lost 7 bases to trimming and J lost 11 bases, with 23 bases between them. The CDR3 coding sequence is TGTGCCAGCACTCCGCGGCGGCAGGGCGGCGATGCTTTCTTT. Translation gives CASTPRRQGGDAFF.

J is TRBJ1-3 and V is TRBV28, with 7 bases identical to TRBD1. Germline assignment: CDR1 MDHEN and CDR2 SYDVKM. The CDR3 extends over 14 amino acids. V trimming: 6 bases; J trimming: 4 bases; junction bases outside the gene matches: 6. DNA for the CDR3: TGTGCCAGCAGCACAGGGGCCGTAGGAAACACCATATATTTT. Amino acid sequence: CASSTGAVGNTIYF.

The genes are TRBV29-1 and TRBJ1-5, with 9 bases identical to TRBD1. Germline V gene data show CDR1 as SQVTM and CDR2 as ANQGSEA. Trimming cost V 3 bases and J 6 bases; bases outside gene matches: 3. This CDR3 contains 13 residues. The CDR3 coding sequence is TGCAGCGTTGAGGGACAGGGAGGTCAGCCCCAGCATTTT. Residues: CSVEGQGGQPQHF.

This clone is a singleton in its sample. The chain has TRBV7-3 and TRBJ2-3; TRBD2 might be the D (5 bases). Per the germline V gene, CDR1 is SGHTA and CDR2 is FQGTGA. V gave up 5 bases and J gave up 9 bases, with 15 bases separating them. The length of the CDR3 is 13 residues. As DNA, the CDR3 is TGTGCCAGCAGCCCCTTCGATTCGGGGACGCAGTATTTT. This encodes CASSPFDSGTQYF.

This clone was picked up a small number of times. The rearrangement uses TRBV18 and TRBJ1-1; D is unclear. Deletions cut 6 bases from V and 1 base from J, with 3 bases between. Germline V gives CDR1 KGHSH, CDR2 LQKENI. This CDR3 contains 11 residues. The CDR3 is CASSQNTEAFF. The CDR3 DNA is TGTGCCAGCTCGCAGAACACTGAAGCTTTCTTT.

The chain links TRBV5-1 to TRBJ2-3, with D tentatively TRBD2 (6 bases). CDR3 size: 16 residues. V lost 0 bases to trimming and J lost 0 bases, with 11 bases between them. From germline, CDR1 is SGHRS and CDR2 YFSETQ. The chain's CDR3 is CASSLGGLFSTDTQYF. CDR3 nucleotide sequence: TGCGCCAGCAGCTTGGGCGGACTATTTAGCACAGATACGCAGTATTTT. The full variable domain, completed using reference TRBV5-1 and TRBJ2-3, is KAGVTQTPRYLIKTRGQQVTLSCSPISGHRSVSWYQQTPGQGLQFLFEYFSETQRNKGNFPGRFSGRQFSNSRSEMNVSTLELGDSALYLCASSLGGLFSTDTQYFGPGTRLTVL.

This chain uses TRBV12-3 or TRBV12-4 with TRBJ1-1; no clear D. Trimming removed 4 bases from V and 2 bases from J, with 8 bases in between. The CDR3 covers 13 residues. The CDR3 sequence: CASSYDINTEAFF. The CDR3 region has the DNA TGTGCCAGCAGTTATGACATAAACACTGAAGCTTTCTTT.

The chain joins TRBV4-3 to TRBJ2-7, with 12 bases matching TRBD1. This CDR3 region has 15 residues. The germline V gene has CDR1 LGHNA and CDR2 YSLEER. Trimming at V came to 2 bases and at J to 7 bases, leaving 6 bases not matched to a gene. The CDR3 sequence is CASSQTGTGGREQYF. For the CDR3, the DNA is TGCGCCAGCAGCCAAACCGGGACAGGGGGCCGGGAGCAGTACTTC.

The CDR3 loop is CASSSNEWEAPQHF. In DNA form, the CDR3 reads TGTGCCAGCAGCTCTAACGAGTGGGAGGCGCCCCAGCATTTT. The chain has TRBV9 and TRBJ1-5; D call uncertain. CDR3 length: 14 amino acids. Trimming removed 4 bases at V and 9 bases at J, with 17 bases between. From germline, CDR1 is SGDLS and CDR2 YYNGEE.

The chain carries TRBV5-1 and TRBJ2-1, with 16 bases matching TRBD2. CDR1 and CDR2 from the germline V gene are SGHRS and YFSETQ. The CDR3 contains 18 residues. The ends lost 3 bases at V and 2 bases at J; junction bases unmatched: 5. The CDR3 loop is CASSSGLAGGGAYNEQFF. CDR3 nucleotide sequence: TGCGCCAGCAGCTCGGGACTAGCGGGAGGGGGGGCCTACAATGAGCAGTTCTTC.

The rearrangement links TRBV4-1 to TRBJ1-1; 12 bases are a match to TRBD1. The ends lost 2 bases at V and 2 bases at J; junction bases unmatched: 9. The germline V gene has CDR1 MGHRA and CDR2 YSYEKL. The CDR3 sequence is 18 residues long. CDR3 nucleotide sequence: TGCGCCAGCAGCCAAAACTCCGGGACAGGGGGCCGAAACACTGAAGCTTTCTTT. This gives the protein CASSQNSGTGGRNTEAFF.

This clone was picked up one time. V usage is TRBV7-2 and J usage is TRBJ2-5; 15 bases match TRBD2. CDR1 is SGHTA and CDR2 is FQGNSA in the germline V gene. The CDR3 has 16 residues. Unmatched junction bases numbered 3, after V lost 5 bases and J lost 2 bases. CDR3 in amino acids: CASSLGTSGGQETQYF. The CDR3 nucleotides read TGTGCCAGCAGCCTCGGGACTAGCGGGGGGCAAGAGACCCAGTACTTC.

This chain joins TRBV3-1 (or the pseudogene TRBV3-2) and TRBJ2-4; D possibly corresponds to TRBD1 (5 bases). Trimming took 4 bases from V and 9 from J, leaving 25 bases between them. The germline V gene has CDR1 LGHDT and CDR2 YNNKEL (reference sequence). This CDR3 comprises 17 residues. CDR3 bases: TGTGCCAGCAGCCTCTACCAGGGTCTTGGTCCCGAAGGCATTCAGTACTTC. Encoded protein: CASSLYQGLGPEGIQYF.

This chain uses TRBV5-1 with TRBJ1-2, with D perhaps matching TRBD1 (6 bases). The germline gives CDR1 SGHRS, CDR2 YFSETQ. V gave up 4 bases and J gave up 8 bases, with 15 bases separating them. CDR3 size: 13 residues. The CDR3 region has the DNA TGCGCCAGCAGCCTACACAGGGATGTGGGCTACACCTTC. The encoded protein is CASSLHRDVGYTF.

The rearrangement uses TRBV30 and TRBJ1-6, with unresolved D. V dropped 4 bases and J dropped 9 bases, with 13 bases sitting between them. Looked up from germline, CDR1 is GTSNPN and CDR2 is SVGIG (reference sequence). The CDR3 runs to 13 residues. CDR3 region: CAWTLSSGSPLHF. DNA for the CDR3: TGTGCCTGGACGTTGTCCTCGGGTTCACCCCTCCACTTT.

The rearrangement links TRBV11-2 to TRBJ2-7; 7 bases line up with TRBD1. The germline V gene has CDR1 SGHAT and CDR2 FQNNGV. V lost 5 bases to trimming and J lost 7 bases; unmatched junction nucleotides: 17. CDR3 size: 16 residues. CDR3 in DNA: TGTGCCAGCAGCCCACAGGGGCCCGGGGCTTCTAGGGAGCAGTACTTC. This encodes CASSPQGPGASREQYF. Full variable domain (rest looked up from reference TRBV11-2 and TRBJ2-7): EAGVAQSPRYKIIEKRQSVAFWCNPISGHATLYWYQQILGQGPKLLIQFQNNGVVDDSQLPKDRFSAERLKGVDSTLKIQPAKLEDSAVYLCASSPQGPGASREQYFGPGTRLTVT.

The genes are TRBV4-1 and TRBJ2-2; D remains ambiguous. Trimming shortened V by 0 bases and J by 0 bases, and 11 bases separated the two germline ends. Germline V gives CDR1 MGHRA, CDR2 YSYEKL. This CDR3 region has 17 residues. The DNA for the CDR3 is TGCGCCAGCAGCCAAGAAGGATCGAGCGCGAACACCGGGGAGCTGTTTTTT. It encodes CASSQEGSSANTGELFF.

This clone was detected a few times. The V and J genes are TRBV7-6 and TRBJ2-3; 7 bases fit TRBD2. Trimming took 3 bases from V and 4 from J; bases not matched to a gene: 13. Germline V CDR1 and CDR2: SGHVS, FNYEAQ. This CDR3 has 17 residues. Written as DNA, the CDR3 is TGTGCCAGCAGCTTGTTTAGTCCAGCGGGGCCCGCAGATACGCAGTATTTT. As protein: CASSLFSPAGPADTQYF.

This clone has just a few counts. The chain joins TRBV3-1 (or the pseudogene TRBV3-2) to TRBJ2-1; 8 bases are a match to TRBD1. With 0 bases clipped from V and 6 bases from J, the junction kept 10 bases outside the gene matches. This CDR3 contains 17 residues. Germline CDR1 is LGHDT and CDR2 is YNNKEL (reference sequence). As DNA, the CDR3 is TGTGCCAGCAGCCAAGAGGTTGGGACAGGCTATGTCAATGAGCAGTTCTTC. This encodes CASSQEVGTGYVNEQFF.

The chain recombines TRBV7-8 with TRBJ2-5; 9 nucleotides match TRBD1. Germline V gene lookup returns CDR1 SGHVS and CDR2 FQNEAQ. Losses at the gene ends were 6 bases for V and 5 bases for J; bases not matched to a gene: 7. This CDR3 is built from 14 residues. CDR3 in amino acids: CASSPTGGRETQYF. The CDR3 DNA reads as TGTGCCAGCAGTCCCACAGGGGGCAGGGAGACCCAGTACTTC.

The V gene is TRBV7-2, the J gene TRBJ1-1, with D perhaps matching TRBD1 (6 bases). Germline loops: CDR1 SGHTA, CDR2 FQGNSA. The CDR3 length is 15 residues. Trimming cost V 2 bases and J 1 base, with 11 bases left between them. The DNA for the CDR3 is TGTGCCAGCAGCTTAAGACAGGAGGCGAACACTGAAGCTTTCTTT. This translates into CASSLRQEANTEAFF.

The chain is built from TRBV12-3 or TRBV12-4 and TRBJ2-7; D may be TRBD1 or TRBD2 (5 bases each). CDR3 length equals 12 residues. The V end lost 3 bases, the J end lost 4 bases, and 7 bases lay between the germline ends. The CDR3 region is CASSFEGYEQYF. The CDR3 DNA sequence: TGTGCCAGCAGTTTCGAGGGGTACGAGCAGTACTTC.

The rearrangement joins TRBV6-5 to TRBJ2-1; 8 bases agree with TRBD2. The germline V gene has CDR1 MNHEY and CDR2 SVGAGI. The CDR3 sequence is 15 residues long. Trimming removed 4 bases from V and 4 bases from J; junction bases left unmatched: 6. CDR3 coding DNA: TGTGCCAGCAGTTCCGGGACTAGAGTGTACAATGAGCAGTTCTTC. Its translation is CASSSGTRVYNEQFF.

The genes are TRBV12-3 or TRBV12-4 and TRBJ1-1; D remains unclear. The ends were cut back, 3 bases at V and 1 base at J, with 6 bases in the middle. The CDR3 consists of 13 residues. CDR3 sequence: CASSFGENTEAFF. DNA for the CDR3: TGTGCCAGCAGTTTCGGAGAGAACACTGAAGCTTTCTTT.

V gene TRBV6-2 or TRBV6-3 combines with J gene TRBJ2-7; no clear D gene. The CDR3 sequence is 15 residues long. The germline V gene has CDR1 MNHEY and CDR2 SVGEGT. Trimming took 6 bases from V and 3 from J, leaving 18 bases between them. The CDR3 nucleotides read TGTGCCAGCAGCGGAAAGGGCGGAAACTTCTACGAGCAGTACTTC. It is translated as CASSGKGGNFYEQYF.

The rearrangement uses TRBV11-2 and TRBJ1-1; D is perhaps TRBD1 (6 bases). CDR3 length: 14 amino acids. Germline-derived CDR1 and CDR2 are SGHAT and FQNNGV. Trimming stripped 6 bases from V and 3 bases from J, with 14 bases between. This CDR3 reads CASSSGVWDTEAFF. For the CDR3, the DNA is TGTGCCAGCAGTTCAGGGGTGTGGGACACTGAAGCTTTCTTT.

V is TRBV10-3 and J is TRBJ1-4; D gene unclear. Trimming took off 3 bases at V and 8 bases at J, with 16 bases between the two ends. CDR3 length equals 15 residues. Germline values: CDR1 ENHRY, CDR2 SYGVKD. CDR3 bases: TGTGCCATCAGTGATCCCAGCGATTTTGGGGAAAAACTGTTTTTT. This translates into CAISDPSDFGEKLFF.